The next 5 T cell receptor beta chains were all read from a single sample in a study of blood T cell repertoires in COVID-19 (dated by TCRdb to 2018 to 2021). Libraries came from the immunoSEQ multiplex PCR assay. The clones in this table, taken by TCRdb from immuneACCESS, are in-frame only. Not every clone is retained; where verified, under half of the shortfall comes from an unresolved V gene, and the cause of the rest is unknown. The sample table records under 110,000 clones; around 75% of these occur just once. The top ten clones comprise 0.9% of the sample. Input material: peripheral blood. All receptors come from a human donor with acute or convalescent COVID-19. The donor label of this sample is uncertain.

This chain connects TRBV6-5 to TRBJ1-6, with 7 bases fitting TRBD1. This CDR3 region has 14 residues. The ends lost 5 bases at V and 8 bases at J; junction bases unmatched: 6. Germline V gene lookup returns CDR1 MNHEY and CDR2 SVGAGI. The CDR3 region has the DNA TGTGCCAGCAGTCGCCAGGGGGACGATTCACCCCTCCACTTT. It encodes CASSRQGDDSPLHF.

V and J are TRBV10-3 and TRBJ1-1; 7 nucleotides agree with TRBD1. The germline gives CDR1 ENHRY, CDR2 SYGVKD. J gave up 5 bases and V 6 bases, and 9 bases lay outside the gene matches. The CDR3 length is 14 residues. CDR3 nucleotides: TGTGCCATCAGGTCTGACAGGGCGGGGACTGAAGCTTTCTTT. As protein: CAIRSDRAGTEAFF.

The chain links TRBV19 to TRBJ1-6, with TRBD1 as a possible D gene (5 bases). CDR3 length: 14 residues. With 2 bases removed from V and 4 bases from J, the gap between germline ends came to 6 bases. Germline CDR1 is LNHDA and CDR2 is SQIVND (reference sequence). The CDR3 bases are TGTGCCAGTAGTATACAGGGTTATAATTCACCCCTCCACTTT. Protein sequence: CASSIQGYNSPLHF.

The genes are TRBV12-3 or TRBV12-4 and TRBJ1-2; unclear D gene. Trimming stripped 3 bases from V and 7 bases from J, with 12 bases between. The length of the CDR3 is 13 residues. The CDR3 sequence: CASSFGRRSGYTF. The DNA of the CDR3 is TGTGCCAGCAGTTTCGGCCGGAGGAGTGGCTACACCTTC.

This clone ranks as medium-sized. The chain employs TRBV28 and TRBJ2-3, with 9 bases identical to TRBD1. Germline V lookup: CDR1 MDHEN, CDR2 SYDVKM. This CDR3 region has 14 residues. J lost 4 bases, V lost 5 bases, and 4 bases had no gene match. In DNA form, the CDR3 reads TGTGCCAGCAGTCCGGACAGGGGTCCAGATACGCAGTATTTT. Translated, it gives CASSPDRGPDTQYF.